What follows are 5 T cell receptor beta chains derived from one specimen sequenced in a study of blood T cell repertoires in COVID-19. Assay: immunoSEQ multiplex PCR; the TCRdb copy retains only in-frame clones and omits some. Of around 250,000 clones detected, around four fifths appear once; the ten largest clones hold approximately 5.9%. The sample consisted of peripheral blood. The receptor set was obtained from an elderly man with acute or convalescent COVID-19.

The chain recombines TRBV25-1 with TRBJ1-3; no reliable D call. Per the germline V gene, CDR1 is MGHDK and CDR2 is SYGVNS. The CDR3 has 15 amino acids. The V end was cut by 3 bases, the J end by 2 bases, with 11 bases between. In nucleotides, the CDR3 is TGTGCCAGCAGTGAGTCACTGATAACTGGAAACACCATATATTTT. This sequence encodes CASSESLITGNTIYF.

The J gene is TRBJ2-3, the V gene TRBV5-1; the match to TRBD2 covers 10 bases. With 4 bases clipped from V and 1 base from J, the junction kept 3 bases outside the gene matches. Germline loops: CDR1 SGHRS, CDR2 YFSETQ. The CDR3 is made up of 15 amino acids. CDR3 sequence: CASSPTSGGTDTQYF. The CDR3 DNA reads TGCGCCAGCAGCCCAACTAGCGGGGGCACAGATACGCAGTATTTT.

The gene calls are TRBV3-1 (or the pseudogene TRBV3-2) and TRBJ2-2; TRBD2 aligns across 8 bases. Germline CDR1 and CDR2: LGHDT and YNNKEL (reference sequence). Trimming removed 4 bases from V and 6 bases from J; junction bases left unmatched: 4. The CDR3 totals 14 residues. CDR3 nucleotides: TGTGCCAGCAGCCCGGGAGGGTGGGCCGGGGAGCTGTTTTTT. Its protein product is CASSPGGWAGELFF.

V usage is TRBV5-1 and J usage is TRBJ2-1, with 9 bases that match TRBD2. The CDR3 extends over 17 amino acids. J lost 0 bases, V lost 3 bases, and 7 bases had no gene match. Germline CDR1 reads SGHRS; CDR2 reads YFSETQ. In DNA, the CDR3 is TGCGCCAGCAGCTCGACCCTAGCGGGAAGCTCCTACAATGAGCAGTTCTTC. It encodes CASSSTLAGSSYNEQFF.

This clone occurred a few times. The chain recombines TRBV30 with TRBJ1-3; TRBD1 is a possible D gene (5 bases). Trimming removed 1 base at V and 7 bases at J, with 11 bases between. CDR1 and CDR2 from the germline V gene are GTSNPN and SVGIG (reference sequence). CDR3 length equals 13 residues. The chain's CDR3 is CAWSAGEGNTIYF. The CDR3, as DNA: TGTGCCTGGAGTGCCGGGGAGGGGAACACCATATATTTT.